This entry concerns a single T cell receptor (beta chain). These data originate in a study of blood T cell repertoires in COVID-19. This CDR3 has 12 residues. CDR1 MNHEY and CDR2 SVGAGI come from the germline V gene. Trimming stripped 8 bases from V and 5 bases from J, with 11 bases between. TCRdb's table, derived via immunoSEQ multiplex PCR, lists solely in-frame clones and lacks some. The repertoire holds about 87,000 clones, with about 85% as singletons. The sequenced material came from peripheral blood. The chain employs TRBV6-5 and TRBJ2-3, with D possibly being TRBD2 (6 bases). The receptor was isolated from a woman of 80 years or more with COVID-19, enrolled during active disease. The CDR3 here is CASRWGVDTQYF. CDR3 DNA: TGTGCCAGCCGGTGGGGGGTAGATACGCAGTATTTT.